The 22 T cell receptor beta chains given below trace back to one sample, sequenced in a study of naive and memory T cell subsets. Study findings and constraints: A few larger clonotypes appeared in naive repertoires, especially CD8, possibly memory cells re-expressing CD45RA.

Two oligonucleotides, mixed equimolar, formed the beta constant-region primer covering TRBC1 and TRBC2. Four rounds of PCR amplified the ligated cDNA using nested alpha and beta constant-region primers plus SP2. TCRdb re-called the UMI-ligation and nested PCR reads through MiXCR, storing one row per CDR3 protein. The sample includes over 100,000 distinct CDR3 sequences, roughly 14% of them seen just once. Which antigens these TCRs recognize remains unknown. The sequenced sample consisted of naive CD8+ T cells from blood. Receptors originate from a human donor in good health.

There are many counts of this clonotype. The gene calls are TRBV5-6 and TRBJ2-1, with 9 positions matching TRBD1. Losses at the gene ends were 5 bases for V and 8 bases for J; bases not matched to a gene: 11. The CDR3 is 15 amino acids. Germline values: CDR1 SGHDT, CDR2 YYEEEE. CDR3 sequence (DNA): TGTGCCAGCAGTCTGACGGGGACAGGGAACTATGAGCAGTTCTTC. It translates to CASSLTGTGNYEQFF.

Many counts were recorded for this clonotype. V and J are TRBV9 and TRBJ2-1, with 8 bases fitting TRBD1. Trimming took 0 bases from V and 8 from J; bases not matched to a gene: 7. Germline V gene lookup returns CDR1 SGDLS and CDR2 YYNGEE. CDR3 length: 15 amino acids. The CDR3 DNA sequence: TGTGCCAGCAGCGTAGAACAGGGGGGACGGGATGAGCAGTTCTTC. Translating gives CASSVEQGGRDEQFF.

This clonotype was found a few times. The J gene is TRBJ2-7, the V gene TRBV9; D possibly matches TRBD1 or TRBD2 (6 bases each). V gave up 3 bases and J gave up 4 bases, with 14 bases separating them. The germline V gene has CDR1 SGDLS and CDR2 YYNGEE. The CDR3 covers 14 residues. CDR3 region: CASSGVGGQYEQYF. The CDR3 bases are TGTGCCAGCAGCGGGGTTGGGGGGCAATACGAGCAGTACTTC.

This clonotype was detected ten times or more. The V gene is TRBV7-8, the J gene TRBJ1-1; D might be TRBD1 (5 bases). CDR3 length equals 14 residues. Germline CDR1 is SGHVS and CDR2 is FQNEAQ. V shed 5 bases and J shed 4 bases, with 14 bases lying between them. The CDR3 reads CASSPQGDGTEAFF. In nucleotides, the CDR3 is TGTGCCAGCAGCCCGCAGGGTGATGGCACTGAAGCTTTCTTT.

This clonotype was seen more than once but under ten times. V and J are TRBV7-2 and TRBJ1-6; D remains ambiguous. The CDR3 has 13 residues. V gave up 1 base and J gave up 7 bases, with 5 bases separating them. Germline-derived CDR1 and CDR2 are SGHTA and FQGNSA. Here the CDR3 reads CASSLGQNSPLHF. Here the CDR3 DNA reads TGTGCCAGCAGCTTAGGGCAGAATTCACCCCTCCACTTT.

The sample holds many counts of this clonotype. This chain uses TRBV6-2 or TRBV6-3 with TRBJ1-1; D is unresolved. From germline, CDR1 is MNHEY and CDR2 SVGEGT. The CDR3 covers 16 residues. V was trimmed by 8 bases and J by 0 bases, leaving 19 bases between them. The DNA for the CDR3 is TGTGCCAGCGGGTCGCGGGGAGGTTTGATGAACACTGAAGCTTTCTTT. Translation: CASGSRGGLMNTEAFF.

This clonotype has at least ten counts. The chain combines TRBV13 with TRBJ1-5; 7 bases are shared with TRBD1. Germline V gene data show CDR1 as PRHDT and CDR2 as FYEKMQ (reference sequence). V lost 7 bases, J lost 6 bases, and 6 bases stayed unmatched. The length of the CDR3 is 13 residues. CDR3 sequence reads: CASKRGPGQPQHF. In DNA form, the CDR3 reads TGTGCCAGCAAAAGGGGGCCGGGTCAGCCCCAGCATTTT.

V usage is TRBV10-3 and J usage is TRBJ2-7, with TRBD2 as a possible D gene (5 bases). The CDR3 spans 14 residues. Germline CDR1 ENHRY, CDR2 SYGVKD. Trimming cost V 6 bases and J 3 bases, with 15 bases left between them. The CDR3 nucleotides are TGTGCCATCAGCCCAAGCGGACTGTTCTACGAGCAGTACTTC. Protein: CAISPSGLFYEQYF.

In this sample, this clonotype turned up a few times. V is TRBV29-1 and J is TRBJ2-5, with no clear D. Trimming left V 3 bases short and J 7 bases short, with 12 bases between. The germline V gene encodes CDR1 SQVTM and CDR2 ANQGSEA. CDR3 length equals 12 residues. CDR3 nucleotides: TGCAGCGTTGATACCGTACTAATGACCCAGTACTTC. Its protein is CSVDTVLMTQYF.

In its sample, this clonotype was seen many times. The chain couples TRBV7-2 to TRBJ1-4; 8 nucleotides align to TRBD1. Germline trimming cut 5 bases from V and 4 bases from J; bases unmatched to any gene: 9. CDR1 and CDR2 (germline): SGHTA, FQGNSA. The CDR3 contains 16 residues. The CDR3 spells CASSPGQGGINEKLFF. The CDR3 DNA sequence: TGTGCCAGCAGCCCAGGACAGGGCGGTATTAATGAAAAACTGTTTTTT.

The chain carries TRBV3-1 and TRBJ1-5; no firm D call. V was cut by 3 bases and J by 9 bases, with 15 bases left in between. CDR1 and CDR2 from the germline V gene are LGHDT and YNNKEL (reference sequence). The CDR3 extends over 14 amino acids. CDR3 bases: TGTGCCAGCAGCCAGGGCCAGAGGGCGTTGCCCCAGCATTTT. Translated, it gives CASSQGQRALPQHF.

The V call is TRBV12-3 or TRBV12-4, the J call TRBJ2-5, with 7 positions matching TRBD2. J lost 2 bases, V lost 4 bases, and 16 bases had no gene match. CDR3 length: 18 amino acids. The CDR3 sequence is CASSSNPSRGSRQETQYF. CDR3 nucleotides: TGTGCCAGCAGTTCAAACCCTTCGCGGGGGTCGCGGCAAGAGACCCAGTACTTC.

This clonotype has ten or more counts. The CDR3 DNA follows: TGCGCCAGCAGCCCAGATATGGCTGGATCCTCTGGAAACACCATATATTTT. As protein: CASSPDMAGSSGNTIYF. The gene calls are TRBV4-3 and TRBJ1-3; unclear D gene. Deletions cut 4 bases from V and 0 bases from J, with 16 bases between. The germline V gene has CDR1 LGHNA and CDR2 YSLEER. The CDR3 runs 17 residues.

The chain's CDR3 is CASSSSRSYEQYF. The CDR3 nucleotides are TGTGCCAGCAGCTCCTCCAGATCCTACGAGCAGTACTTC. V is TRBV3-1 and J is TRBJ2-7; D gene unclear. CDR1 LGHDT and CDR2 YNNKEL come from the germline V gene (reference sequence). V lost 5 bases to trimming and J lost 1 base, with 9 bases between them. The CDR3 has 13 residues.

The CDR3 protein is CSVPTSGSSFNTQYF. As DNA, the CDR3 is TGCAGCGTTCCTACTAGCGGGTCTTCTTTTAATACGCAGTATTTT. V and J are TRBV29-1 and TRBJ2-3; TRBD2 agrees at 9 bases. This CDR3 spans 15 amino acids. In germline, CDR1 is SQVTM, CDR2 ANQGSEA. V lost 5 bases to trimming and J lost 7 bases; unmatched junction nucleotides: 13.

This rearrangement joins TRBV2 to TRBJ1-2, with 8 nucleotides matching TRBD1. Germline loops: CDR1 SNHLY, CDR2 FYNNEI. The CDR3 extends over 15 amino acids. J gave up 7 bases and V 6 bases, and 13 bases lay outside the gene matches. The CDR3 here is CASSGDRDRWGGYTF. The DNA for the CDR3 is TGTGCCAGCAGCGGGGACCGGGACAGGTGGGGTGGCTACACCTTC.

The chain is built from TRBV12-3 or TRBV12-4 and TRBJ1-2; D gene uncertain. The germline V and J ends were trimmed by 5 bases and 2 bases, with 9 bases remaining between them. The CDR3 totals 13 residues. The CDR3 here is CASSPAANYGYTF. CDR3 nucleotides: TGTGCCAGCAGTCCCGCCGCGAACTATGGCTACACCTTC.

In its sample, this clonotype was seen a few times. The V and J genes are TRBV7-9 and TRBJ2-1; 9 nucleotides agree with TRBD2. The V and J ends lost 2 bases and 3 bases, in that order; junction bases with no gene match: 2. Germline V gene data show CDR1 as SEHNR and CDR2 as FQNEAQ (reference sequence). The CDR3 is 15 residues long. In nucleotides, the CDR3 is TGTGCCAGCAGCTTACTGCGGGAGGGCTACAATGAGCAGTTCTTC. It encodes CASSLLREGYNEQFF.

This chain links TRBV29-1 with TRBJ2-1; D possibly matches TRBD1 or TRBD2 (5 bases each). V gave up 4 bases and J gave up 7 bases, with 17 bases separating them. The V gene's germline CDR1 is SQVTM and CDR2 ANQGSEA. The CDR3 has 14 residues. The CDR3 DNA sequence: TGCAGCGTTGTATCGGGGACCTTCAAAAATGAGCAGTTCTTC. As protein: CSVVSGTFKNEQFF.

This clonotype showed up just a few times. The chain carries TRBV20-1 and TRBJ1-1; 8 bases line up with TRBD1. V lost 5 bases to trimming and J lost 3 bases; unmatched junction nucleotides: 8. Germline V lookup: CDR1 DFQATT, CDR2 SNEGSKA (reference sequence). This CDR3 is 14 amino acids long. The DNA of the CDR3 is TGCAGTGCTGACGCCCCGACAGGGGACACTGAAGCTTTCTTT. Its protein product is CSADAPTGDTEAFF.

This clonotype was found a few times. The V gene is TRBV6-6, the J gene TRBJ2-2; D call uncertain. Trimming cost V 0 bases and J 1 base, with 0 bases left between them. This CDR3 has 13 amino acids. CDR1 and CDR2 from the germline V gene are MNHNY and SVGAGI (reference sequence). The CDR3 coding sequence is TGTGCCAGCAGTTACTCGAACACCGGGGAGCTGTTTTTT. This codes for CASSYSNTGELFF.

The CDR3 region has the DNA TGTGCCAGCAGCCCCCGTCGGAGAGCGGGAGAAAAGTCCGATGAGCAGTTCTTC. Its protein product is CASSPRRRAGEKSDEQFF. This chain connects TRBV7-9 to TRBJ2-1; 8 bases fit TRBD2. After removal of 5 bases from V and 8 bases from J, the junction contained 20 bases not matched to a gene. Germline assignment: CDR1 SEHNR and CDR2 FQNEAQ (reference sequence). The length of the CDR3 is 18 residues.